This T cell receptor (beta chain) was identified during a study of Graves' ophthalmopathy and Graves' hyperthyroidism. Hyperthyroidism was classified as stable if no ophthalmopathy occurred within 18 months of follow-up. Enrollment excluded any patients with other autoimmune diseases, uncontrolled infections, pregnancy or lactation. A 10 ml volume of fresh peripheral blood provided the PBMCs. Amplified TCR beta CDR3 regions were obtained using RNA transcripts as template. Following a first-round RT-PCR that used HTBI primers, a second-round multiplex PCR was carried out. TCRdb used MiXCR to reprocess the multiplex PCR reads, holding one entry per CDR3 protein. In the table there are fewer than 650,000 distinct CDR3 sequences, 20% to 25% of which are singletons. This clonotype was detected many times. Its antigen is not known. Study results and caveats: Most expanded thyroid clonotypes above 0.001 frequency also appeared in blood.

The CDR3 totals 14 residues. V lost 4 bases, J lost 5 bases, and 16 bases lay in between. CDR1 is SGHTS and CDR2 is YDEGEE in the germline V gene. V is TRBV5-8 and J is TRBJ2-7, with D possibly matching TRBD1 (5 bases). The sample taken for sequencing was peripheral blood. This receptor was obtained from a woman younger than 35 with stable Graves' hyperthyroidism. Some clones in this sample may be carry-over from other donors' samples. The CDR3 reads CASSDDSRVDEQYF. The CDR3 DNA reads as TGTGCCAGCAGCGACGACAGCCGGGTGGACGAGCAGTACTTC.